This T cell receptor (beta chain) emerged from a study of CD8+CD57+ T cells in acquired aplastic anemia. The overall study: Sorted CD4+ plus CD8+ cells gave DNA averaging approximately 2.9 ug. Findings and caveats of the study: Twenty-nine CD8+ CDR3 sequences were shared between patients and controls.

The CDR3 totals 14 residues. The junction had 5 bases not matched to a gene; V was cut back by 5 bases and J by 5 bases. The germline V gene encodes CDR1 KGHDR and CDR2 SFDVKD. By flow cytometry, patients selected for sequencing had shown an expansion of CD8+CD57+ cells. As a group, the patients uniformly had severe acquired aplastic anemia. All patients were therapy-naive when blood was sampled. On this clonotype: Its antigen is undetermined.

It was genomic DNA that served as the template for profiling TCR beta VDJ and CDR3. TCRdb itself ran the reads through MiXCR, one entry per CDR3 protein. The repertoire has some 150,000 distinct CDR3 sequences, about 70% of them found once; the top ten carry 35% to 50%. This TCR was sampled from a human donor with aplastic anemia. The sequenced sample consisted of sorted CD4+, CD8+, or CD8+CD57+ T cells (not recorded which) from PBMCs. The chain combines TRBV24-1 with TRBJ2-1, with 7 bases identical to TRBD2. The CDR3 DNA reads TGTGCCACCAGTGGACAAGGGACTAACAATGAGCAGTTCTTC. This encodes CATSGQGTNNEQFF.